Sequencing of this T cell receptor (beta chain) was carried out in a study of shared clonotypes between healthy human individuals. Remarks on this clone: Other nucleotide sequences from this sample produce the same CDR3.

Libraries were prepared by immunoSEQ multiplex PCR; TCRdb keeps only in-frame clonotypes and omits some of them. The sample lists roughly 2.1 million clones, approximately 94% occurring once. Per germline, CDR1 LNHDA and CDR2 SQIVND (reference sequence). Between the trimmed V and J ends, which lost 5 bases and 4 bases, there was a span of 15 bases. CDR3 length: 14 amino acids. Selected positively for CCR7 and CD45RO-negative, naive CD8 cells excluded terminally differentiated effector memory CD45RA+ cells. The V and J genes are TRBV19 and TRBJ2-7; TRBD2 is a possible D gene (5 bases). The sequence was collected from a man in his late teens or twenties in good health. Some clones in this sample may be carry-over from other donors' samples. What was sequenced was naive CD8+ T cells from PBMCs. The CDR3 nucleotides are TGTGCCAGTAGTCCCCTGGGAGTCAGTTACGAGCAGTACTTC. This sequence encodes CASSPLGVSYEQYF.